This TCR beta chain was sequenced for a study of T cells in Graves' hyperthyroidism and ophthalmopathy. Turning to the study itself: The initial diagnosis was the point when peripheral blood was collected, ahead of any treatment. Regarding the study as a whole: Progression to ophthalmopathy was predicted a median of approximately 6.4 months early. A 13 V-J model separated ophthalmopathy from stable hyperthyroidism.

With 7 bases removed from V and 0 bases from J, the gap between germline ends came to 13 bases. Germline CDR1 reads SNHLY; CDR2 reads FYNNEI. CDR3 length equals 14 residues. This clonotype was picked up many times. The antigen remains unidentified. Template material for amplifying TCR beta CDR3 regions consisted of RNA transcripts. A first-round RT-PCR of the TCR CDR3 used the HTBI primer set. TCRdb processed the multiplex PCR reads anew with MiXCR; each CDR3 protein has one entry. The table includes about 530,000 distinct CDR3 sequences, 15% to 20% detected once. Patients showing uncontrolled infection, other autoimmune disease, pregnancy or lactation were ineligible.

Sequencing was performed on blood. This clonotype was obtained from a young woman with Graves' ophthalmopathy. The rearrangement joins TRBV2 to TRBJ2-7; D possibly corresponds to TRBD1 (5 bases). The CDR3 spells CASKTGSSSYEQYF. The CDR3 DNA reads as TGTGCCAGCAAAACAGGTTCGAGCTCCTACGAGCAGTACTTC.